This T cell receptor beta chain emerged from a study of blood T cell repertoires in COVID-19. Background on the study: In each case, the material was cDNA or gDNA derived from T cells, B-cell-depleted T cells, or PBMCs.

How the authors handled the data: Cell counts per sample came from amplifying reference gene primers. Assay: immunoSEQ multiplex PCR; the TCRdb copy retains only in-frame clones and omits some. V and J calls and clone size come straight from that table; D and trimming were deduced from the DNA. The sample has around 500,000 clones, approximately 85% seen once. Source material: peripheral blood. This receptor was identified in a human donor in a cohort sampled during active COVID-19.

The CDR3, as DNA: TGTGCCAGCCATTATGGCTACACCTTC. Protein: CASHYGYTF. The V gene is TRBV28, the J gene TRBJ1-2; D is uncertain. V lost 8 bases and J 5 bases, leaving 3 bases between the germline ends. Germline loops: CDR1 MDHEN, CDR2 SYDVKM. The CDR3 consists of 9 residues.